This T cell receptor (beta chain) was sequenced in a study of T cells in Graves' hyperthyroidism and ophthalmopathy (dated by TCRdb to the late 2010s). A note on the overall study: Peripheral blood was sampled at the time of initial diagnosis, prior to any treatment. To identify TCR V-J signatures that set the groups apart, the researchers used a discovery cohort of roughly 100 patients, made up of around 42 with Graves' ophthalmopathy and 57 with stable Graves' hyperthyroidism. Whether ophthalmopathy could be predicted prospectively was tested in an independent validation cohort made up of 18 to 20 hyperthyroidism patients plus 17 patients who later progressed to ophthalmopathy. The roughly 90 discovery patients were divided at random into training and test sets in a 7:3 ratio. Thyroid tissue and blood T-cell repertoires from about 6 Graves' hyperthyroidism patients were also compared in the study. After sampling, hyperthyroidism patients received methimazole starting at 30 mg daily, and ophthalmopathy patients received high-dose intravenous methylprednisolone. According to the paper, TCR Vbeta CDR3 sequencing was carried out on over 130 peripheral blood samples, which came from 40 to 45 ophthalmopathy, 70 to 80 hyperthyroidism and around 17 progressor patients.

CDR1 and CDR2 were assigned from the germline V gene (reference sequence) as LGHDT and YNNKEL. V is cut by 0 bases and J by 3 bases, and the space between the germline ends is 8 bases. Inclusive of the bounding cysteine and phenylalanine, the CDR3 is 14 residues long. Of the read, only the CDR3 DNA is kept; its 42 bases are in frame from base 1. Hyperthyroidism patients were newly diagnosed, with disease duration under 2 months, and aged 18 to 65 years. Any patient with an uncontrolled infection, another autoimmune disease, pregnancy or lactation was excluded. Diagnoses were established on the basis of clinical symptoms, serum thyroxine and TRAb, thyroid ultrasound, and orbital computed tomography. For progressor patients, blood was drawn at the first diagnosis of hyperthyroidism, before any ophthalmopathy symptoms had appeared. PBMCs were separated from over 9 ml of fresh peripheral blood using Ficoll-Paque density gradient centrifugation. Patients classed as progressors first received a Graves' hyperthyroidism diagnosis and then went on to develop ophthalmopathy during follow-up. Total RNA was extracted with Trizol reagent, and quality was checked on an Agilent 2100 Bioanalyzer.

The TCR beta CDR3 regions were amplified from RNA transcripts. The first round of RT-PCR for the TCR CDR3 was performed with the HTBI primer set and the Qiagen OneStep RT-PCR kit. The libraries were constructed in a second round of multiplex PCR and then size-selected and purified. Libraries were sequenced paired-end with 100 bp reads on an Illumina HiSeq2000. As for how the authors treated the data: SOAPnuke was used to process the raw data, throwing out any read that contained adapters or uncalled bases, had a mean Phred below 15, or lacked an exact constant-primer or identifier match. High-quality paired reads were merged with COPE v1.2.5, and unique nucleotide sequences were defined as clonotypes. MiTCR v1.1 was used to align clonotypes to the IMGT TRBV, TRBD and TRBJ reference segments. Analysis was restricted to V-J combinations with a frequency above 0.0001, which covered roughly 99% of repertoires. The TCS score was defined as the ratio of F50 (clonal expansion) to E x V (chaos), calculated using BLOSUM62-based TCRdist between CDR3 peptides within each V-J. Welch's t-statistics and random forest reduced 500 to 550 V-J features to 13, which were used in a naive Bayes classifier (R e1071). TCRdb handled the public reads itself, with Q25 trimming in fastp and clone calling in MiXCR, and kept productive beta chains. Each entry is one CDR3 protein sequence, shown with its most common DNA and genes. TCRdb's processing, not the authors' own work, is the source of the V and J calls. This sample gives about 290,000 distinct CDR3 sequences in total; roughly 13% of them show up just once. The top ten clonotypes cover approximately 7.8% of the sample.

This clonotype was seen many times. The clone's antigen remains unknown. No much larger clone exists at a distance of one base, and base qualities are not known. What the study reported, not specific to this receptor: Most expanded thyroid clonotypes (frequency above 0.001) were also detected in blood, a finding suggesting that blood repertoires may reflect thyroid immune responses. Sample size was not statistically predetermined, and blinding of investigators to group allocation was not performed. A 13 V-J signature model separated ophthalmopathy from stable hyperthyroidism, with approximately 87% sensitivity and about 81% specificity in cross-validation and 80%/75% in testing. In validation, the model predicted progression to ophthalmopathy a median of about 6.8 months before onset, with approximately 70% sensitivity and almost 75% specificity.

The TCR comes from a woman under 40 with Graves' hyperthyroidism that later progressed to Graves' ophthalmopathy. The V gene is TRBV3-1 and the J gene is TRBJ1-1; no D segment can be confidently identified. Sequences were obtained from blood. The CDR3 reads CASSQDRADTEAFF. The DNA sequence reads TGTGCCAGCAGCCAAGACCGGGCTGACACTGAAGCTTTCTTT. The CDR3, completed at both ends by the reference TRBV3-1 and TRBJ1-1 genes, gives the full variable domain DTAVSQTPKYLVTQMGNDKSIKCEQNLGHDTMYWYKQDSKKFLKIMFSYNNKELIINETVPNRFSPKSPDKAHLNLHINSLELGDSAVYFCASSQDRADTEAFFGQGTRLTVV.